This TCR beta chain was obtained from a study of Graves' ophthalmopathy and Graves' hyperthyroidism. V was cut by 2 bases and J by 7 bases, with 14 bases left in between. The germline CDR1 and CDR2 sequences are SGHTA and FQGNSA. CDR3 length: 14 residues. This clonotype was seen ten or more times. Using RNA transcripts, the TCR beta CDR3 regions were amplified. HTBI-primed RT-PCR formed the first round, and a multiplex PCR formed the second. TCRdb used MiXCR to reprocess the multiplex PCR reads, holding one entry per CDR3 protein. The table lists approximately 460,000 distinct CDR3 sequences, 13% to 15% of them singletons.

The genes are TRBV7-2 and TRBJ1-1; D is unresolved. The sample consisted of blood. The source of this sequence is a woman under 40 with Graves' ophthalmopathy. The CDR3 sequence is CASSLNSRVGEAFF. CDR3 in DNA: TGTGCCAGCAGCTTAAATTCTCGAGTGGGTGAAGCTTTCTTT. Using reference TRBV7-2 and TRBJ1-1 for the parts outside the CDR3, the full variable domain is GAGVSQSPSNKVTEKGKDVELRCDPISGHTALYWYRQSLGQGLEFLIYFQGNSAPDKSGLPSDRFSAERTGGSVSTLTIQRTQQEDSAVYLCASSLNSRVGEAFFGQGTRLTVV.